This T cell receptor beta chain comes out of a study of blood T cell repertoires in COVID-19. The method was immunoSEQ multiplex PCR; TCRdb's version includes in-frame clones alone and lacks a portion of them. The sample lists almost 500,000 clones, 80% to 90% occurring once. What was sequenced was PBMCs or T cells enriched from blood (not recorded which). This TCR was recovered from a woman aged 55-69 years who had recovered from COVID-19.

The CDR3 sequence is CASSLAGAAQETQYF. The CDR3 coding sequence is TGCGCCAGCAGCTTGGCTGGGGCTGCCCAAGAGACCCAGTACTTC. The chain couples TRBV5-1 to TRBJ2-5, with D maybe TRBD1 (5 bases). The CDR3 covers 15 residues. Trimming took off 0 bases at V and 1 base at J, with 10 bases between the two ends. Germline CDR1 is SGHRS and CDR2 is YFSETQ.